This T cell receptor beta chain was identified in a study of technical replicates of blood from several donors. The assay was immunoSEQ multiplex PCR, and TCRdb's table has in-frame clones only and misses some. The table has tens of thousands of clones, roughly 91% seen once. CDR3 size: 16 residues. With V trimmed by 7 bases and J by 5 bases, 12 bases remained unmatched. Germline CDR1 and CDR2: LGHNT and FRNRAP. To note about this clone: Other DNA variants within this sample encode the same CDR3.

The sample consisted of T cells isolated from PBMCs. V is TRBV12-5 and J is TRBJ1-4; the match to TRBD1 covers 8 bases. The sequence was obtained from a human donor in good health. Some clones in this sample may be carry-over from other donors' samples. The CDR3 sequence: CASVPTPWTGNEKLFF. CDR3 in DNA: TGTGCTAGTGTCCCCACTCCCTGGACAGGGAATGAAAAACTGTTTTTT. Based on the CDR3 plus reference TRBV12-5 and TRBJ1-4, the full variable domain is DARVTQTPRHKVTEMGQEVTMRCQPILGHNTVFWYRQTMMQGLELLAYFRNRAPLDDSGMPKDRFSAEMPDATLATLKIQPSEPRDSAVYFCASVPTPWTGNEKLFFGSGTQLSVL.